This record concerns one T cell receptor (beta chain) sequence. Antigen: not known. This sample stems from a study of cytomegalovirus exposure and HLA in healthy donors. Whole-study findings and limits: Cytomegalovirus status was reportedly diagnosed by the classifier with high sensitivity and specificity. Most of the TCR beta V segments (in an earlier analysis) were productive either about 90% or about 30% of the time. Upon later analysis, TCR association rates were observed to vary by HLA locus, being highest for DRB1 and lowest for HLA-C.

Trimming pared 2 bases from V and 4 bases from J, leaving 13 bases between. The germline CDR1 and CDR2 sequences are SGHNT and YYREEE (reference sequence). The CDR3 consists of 14 residues. The PCR employed 60 Vbeta primers together with 13 Jbeta primers. TCRdb's copy holds only in-frame clones and misses some; the assay was immunoSEQ multiplex PCR. The table includes about 200,000 clones, roughly three quarters detected once. The chain uses TRBV5-4 and TRBJ2-7; TRBD2 is a possible D gene (6 bases). The specimen sequenced was PBMCs. This TCR derives from a woman in her fifties or sixties in good health and CMV-seronegative. The CDR3 DNA reads TGTGCCAGCAGCTTAGGATTCGGGGGTTACGAGCAGTACTTC. This encodes CASSLGFGGYEQYF.